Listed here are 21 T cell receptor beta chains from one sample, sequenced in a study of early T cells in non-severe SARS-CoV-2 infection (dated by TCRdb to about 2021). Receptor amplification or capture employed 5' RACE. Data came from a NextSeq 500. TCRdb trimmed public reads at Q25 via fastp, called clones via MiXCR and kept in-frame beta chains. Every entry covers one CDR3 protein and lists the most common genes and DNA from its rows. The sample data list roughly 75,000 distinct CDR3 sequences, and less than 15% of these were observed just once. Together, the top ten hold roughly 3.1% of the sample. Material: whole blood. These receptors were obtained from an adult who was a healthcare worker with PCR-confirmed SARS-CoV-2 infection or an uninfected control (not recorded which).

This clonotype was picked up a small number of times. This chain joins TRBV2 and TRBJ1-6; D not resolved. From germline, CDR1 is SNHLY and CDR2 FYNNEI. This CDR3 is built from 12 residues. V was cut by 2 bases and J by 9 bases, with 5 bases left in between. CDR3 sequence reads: CASSERGSPLHF. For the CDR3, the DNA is TGTGCCAGCAGTGAACGGGGTTCACCCCTCCACTTT.

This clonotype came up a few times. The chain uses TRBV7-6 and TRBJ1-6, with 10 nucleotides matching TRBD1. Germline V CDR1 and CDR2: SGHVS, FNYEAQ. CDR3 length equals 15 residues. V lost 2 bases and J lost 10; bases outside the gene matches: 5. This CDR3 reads CASSLSTGGESPLHF. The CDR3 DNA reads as TGTGCCAGCAGCTTATCGACAGGGGGCGAGTCACCCCTCCACTTT.

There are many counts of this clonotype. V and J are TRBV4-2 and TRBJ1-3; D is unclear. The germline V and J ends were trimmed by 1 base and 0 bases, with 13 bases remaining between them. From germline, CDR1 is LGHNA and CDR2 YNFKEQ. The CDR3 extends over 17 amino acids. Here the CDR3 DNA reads TGTGCCAGCAGCCAAGGAGAGAACGGAATCTCTGGAAACACCATATATTTT. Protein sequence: CASSQGENGISGNTIYF.

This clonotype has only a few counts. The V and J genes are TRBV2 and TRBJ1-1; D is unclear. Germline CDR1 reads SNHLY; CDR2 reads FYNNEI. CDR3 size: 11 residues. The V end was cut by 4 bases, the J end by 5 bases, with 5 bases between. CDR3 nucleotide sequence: TGTGCCAGCAGTGGGGAGACTGAAGCTTTCTTT. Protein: CASSGETEAFF.

CDR3: CASSQFLASGYNEQFF. The CDR3 DNA follows: TGTGCCAGCAGCCAATTCTTAGCTAGCGGATACAATGAGCAGTTCTTC. V and J are TRBV3-1 and TRBJ2-1; 7 nucleotides match TRBD2. V was clipped by 2 bases and J by 4 bases; unmatched bases: 8. Germline V gene sequence: CDR1 LGHDT, CDR2 YNNKEL (reference sequence). CDR3 length: 16 amino acids.

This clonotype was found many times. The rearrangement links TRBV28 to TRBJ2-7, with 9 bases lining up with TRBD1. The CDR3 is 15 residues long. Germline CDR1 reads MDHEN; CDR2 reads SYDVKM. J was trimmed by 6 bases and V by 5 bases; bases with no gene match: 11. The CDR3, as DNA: TGTGCCAGCAGTCGGGACAGGGTATTAGAGCGCGAGCAGTACTTC. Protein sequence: CASSRDRVLEREQYF.

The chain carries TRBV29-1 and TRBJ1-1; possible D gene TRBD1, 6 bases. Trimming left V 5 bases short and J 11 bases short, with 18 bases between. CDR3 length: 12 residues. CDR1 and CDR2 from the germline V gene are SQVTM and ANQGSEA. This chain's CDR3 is CSVTTGLELAFF. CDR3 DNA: TGCAGCGTTACTACAGGGCTAGAGCTGGCTTTCTTT.

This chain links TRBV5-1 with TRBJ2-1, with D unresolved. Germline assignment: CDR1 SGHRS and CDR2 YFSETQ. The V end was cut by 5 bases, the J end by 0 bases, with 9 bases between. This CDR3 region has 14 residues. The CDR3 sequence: CASSEQRSYNEQFF. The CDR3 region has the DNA TGCGCCAGCAGTGAGCAGCGCTCCTACAATGAGCAGTTCTTC.

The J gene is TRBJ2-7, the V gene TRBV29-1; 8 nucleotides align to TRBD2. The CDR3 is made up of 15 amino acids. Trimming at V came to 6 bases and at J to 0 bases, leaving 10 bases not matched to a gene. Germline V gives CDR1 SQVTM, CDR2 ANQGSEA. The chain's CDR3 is CSVREAGVSSYEQYF. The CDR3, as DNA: TGCAGCGTCAGGGAAGCGGGAGTCAGCTCCTACGAGCAGTACTTC.

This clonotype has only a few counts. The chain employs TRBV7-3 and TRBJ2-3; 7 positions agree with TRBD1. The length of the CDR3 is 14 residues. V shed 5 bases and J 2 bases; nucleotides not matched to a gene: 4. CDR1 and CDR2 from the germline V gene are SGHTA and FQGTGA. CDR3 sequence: CASSRDSTTDTQYF. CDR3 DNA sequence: TGTGCCAGCAGCCGGGACAGTACCACAGATACGCAGTATTTT.

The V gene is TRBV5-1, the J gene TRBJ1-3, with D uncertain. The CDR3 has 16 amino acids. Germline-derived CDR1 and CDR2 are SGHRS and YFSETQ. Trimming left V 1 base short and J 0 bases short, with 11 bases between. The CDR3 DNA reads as TGCGCCAGCAGCTTGAGGGCGGCCAGCTCTGGAAACACCATATATTTT. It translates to CASSLRAASSGNTIYF.

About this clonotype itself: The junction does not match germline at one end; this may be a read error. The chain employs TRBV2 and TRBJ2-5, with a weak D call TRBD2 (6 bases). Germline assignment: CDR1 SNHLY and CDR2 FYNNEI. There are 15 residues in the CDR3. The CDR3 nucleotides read TGTGCCAGCAGTGTGGTGGGAGGACCACAAGAGACCCATTACTTC. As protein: CASSVVGGPQETHYF.

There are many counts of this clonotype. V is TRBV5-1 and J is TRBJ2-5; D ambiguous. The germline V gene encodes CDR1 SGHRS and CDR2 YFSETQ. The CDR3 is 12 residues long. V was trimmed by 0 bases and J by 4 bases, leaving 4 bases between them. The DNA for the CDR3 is TGCGCCAGCAGCTTGGGGATAGAGACCCAGTACTTC. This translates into CASSLGIETQYF.

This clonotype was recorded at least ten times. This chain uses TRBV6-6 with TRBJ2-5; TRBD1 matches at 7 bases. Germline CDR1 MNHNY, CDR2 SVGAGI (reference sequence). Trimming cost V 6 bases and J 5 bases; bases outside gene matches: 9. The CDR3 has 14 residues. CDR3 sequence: CASSETGLTETQYF. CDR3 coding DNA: TGTGCCAGCAGCGAGACAGGGCTGACGGAGACCCAGTACTTC.

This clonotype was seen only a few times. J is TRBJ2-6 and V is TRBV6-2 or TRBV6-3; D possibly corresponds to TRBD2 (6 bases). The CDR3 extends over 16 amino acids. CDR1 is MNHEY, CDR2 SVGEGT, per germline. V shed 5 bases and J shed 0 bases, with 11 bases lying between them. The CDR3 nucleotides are TGTGCCAGCAGTCGGGACTCCATCTCTGGGGCCAACGTCCTGACTTTC. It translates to CASSRDSISGANVLTF.

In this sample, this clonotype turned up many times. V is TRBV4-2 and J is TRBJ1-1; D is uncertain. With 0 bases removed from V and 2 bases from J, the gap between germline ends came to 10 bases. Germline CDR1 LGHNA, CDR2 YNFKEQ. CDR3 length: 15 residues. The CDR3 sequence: CASSQDRNSNTEAFF. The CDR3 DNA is TGTGCCAGCAGCCAAGATCGGAACAGTAACACTGAAGCTTTCTTT.

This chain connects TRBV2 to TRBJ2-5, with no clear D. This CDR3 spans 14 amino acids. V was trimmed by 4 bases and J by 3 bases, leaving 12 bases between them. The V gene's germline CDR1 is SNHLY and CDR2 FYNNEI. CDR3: CASSGVSSEETQYF. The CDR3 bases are TGTGCCAGCAGTGGCGTCTCATCAGAAGAGACCCAGTACTTC.

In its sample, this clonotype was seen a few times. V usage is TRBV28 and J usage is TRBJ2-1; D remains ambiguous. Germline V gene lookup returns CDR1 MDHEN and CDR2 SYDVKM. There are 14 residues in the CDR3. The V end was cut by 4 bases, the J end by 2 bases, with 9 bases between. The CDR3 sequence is CASSSTGPYNEQFF. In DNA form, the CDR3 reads TGTGCCAGCAGTTCCACTGGACCCTACAATGAGCAGTTCTTC. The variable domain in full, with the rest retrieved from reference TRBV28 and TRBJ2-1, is DVKVTQSSRYLVKRTGEKVFLECVQDMDHENMFWYRQDPGLGLRLIYFSYDVKMKEKGDIPEGYSVSREKKERFSLILESASTNQTSMYLCASSSTGPYNEQFFGPGTRLTVL.

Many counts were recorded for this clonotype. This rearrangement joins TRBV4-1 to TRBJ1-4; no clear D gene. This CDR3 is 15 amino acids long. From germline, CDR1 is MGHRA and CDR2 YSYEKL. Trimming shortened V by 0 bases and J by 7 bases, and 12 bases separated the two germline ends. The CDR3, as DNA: TGCGCCAGCAGCCAAGAGTCTCGAAAGCGTGAAAAACTGTTTTTT. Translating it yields CASSQESRKREKLFF.

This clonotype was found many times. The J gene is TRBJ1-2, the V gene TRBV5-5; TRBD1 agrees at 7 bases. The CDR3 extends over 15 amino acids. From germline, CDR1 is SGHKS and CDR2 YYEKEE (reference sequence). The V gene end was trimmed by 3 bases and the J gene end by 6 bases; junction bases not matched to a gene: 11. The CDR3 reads CASSWATGKRDGYTF. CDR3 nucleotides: TGTGCCAGCAGCTGGGCGACAGGGAAGCGAGATGGCTACACCTTC.

The CDR3, as DNA: TGCAGCGCCAGGGGGAACGAGCAGTACTTC. Protein product: CSARGNEQYF. The rearrangement links TRBV29-1 to TRBJ2-7; TRBD1 agrees at 7 bases. Germline V CDR1 and CDR2: SQVTM, ANQGSEA. The CDR3 length is 10 residues. V was pared by 7 bases and J by 5 bases, with 2 bases of the junction left unmatched.